This TCR beta chain was obtained from a study of blood T cell repertoires in COVID-19. The wider study: Donors in the United States, Italy and Spain gave samples during acute or convalescent COVID-19.

Measured with immunoSEQ multiplex PCR; TCRdb has only the in-frame clones, and not every one. The sample carries hundreds of thousands of clones, around 84% recorded once. This CDR3 contains 14 residues. The V gene lost 0 bases and the J gene lost 7 bases, with 10 bases spanning the gap. Germline V gene lookup returns CDR1 GTSNPN and CDR2 SVGIG (reference sequence). The TCR originated in an elderly woman with active or convalescent COVID-19. This chain links TRBV30 with TRBJ1-6; the D is unclear. Sequencing was done on a sample of peripheral blood. This CDR3 is CAWSVSAGNSPLHF. The CDR3 DNA follows: TGTGCCTGGAGTGTATCGGCAGGAAATTCACCCCTCCACTTT.